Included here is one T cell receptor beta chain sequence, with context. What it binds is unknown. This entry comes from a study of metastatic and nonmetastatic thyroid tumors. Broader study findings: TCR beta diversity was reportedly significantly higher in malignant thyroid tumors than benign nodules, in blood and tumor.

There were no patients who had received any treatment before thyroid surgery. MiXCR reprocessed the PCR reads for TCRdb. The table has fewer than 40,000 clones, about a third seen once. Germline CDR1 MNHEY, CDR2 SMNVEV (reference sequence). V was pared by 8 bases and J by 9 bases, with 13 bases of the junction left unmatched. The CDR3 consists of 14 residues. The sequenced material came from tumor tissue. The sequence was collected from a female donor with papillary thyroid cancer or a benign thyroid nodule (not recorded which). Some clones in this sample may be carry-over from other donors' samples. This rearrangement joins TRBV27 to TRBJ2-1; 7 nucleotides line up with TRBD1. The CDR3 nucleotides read TGTGCCAGCCGTAAAACCCAGACAGGGACTGAGCAGTTCTTC. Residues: CASRKTQTGTEQFF.